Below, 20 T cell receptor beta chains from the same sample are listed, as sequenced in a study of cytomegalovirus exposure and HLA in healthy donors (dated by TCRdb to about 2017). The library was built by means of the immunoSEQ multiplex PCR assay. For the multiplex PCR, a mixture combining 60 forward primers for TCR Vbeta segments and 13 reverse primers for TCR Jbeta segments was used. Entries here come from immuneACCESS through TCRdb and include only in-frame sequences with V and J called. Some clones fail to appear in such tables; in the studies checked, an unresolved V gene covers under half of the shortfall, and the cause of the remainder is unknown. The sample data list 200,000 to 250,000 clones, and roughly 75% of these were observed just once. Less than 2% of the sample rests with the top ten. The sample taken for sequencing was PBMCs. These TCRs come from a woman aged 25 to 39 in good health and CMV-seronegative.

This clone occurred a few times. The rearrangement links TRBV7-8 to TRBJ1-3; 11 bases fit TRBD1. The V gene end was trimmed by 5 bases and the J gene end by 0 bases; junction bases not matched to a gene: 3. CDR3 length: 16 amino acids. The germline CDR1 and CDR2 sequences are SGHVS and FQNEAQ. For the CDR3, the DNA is TGTGCCAGCAGCCCCGGGACAGGGGGCTCTGGAAACACCATATATTTT. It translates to CASSPGTGGSGNTIYF.

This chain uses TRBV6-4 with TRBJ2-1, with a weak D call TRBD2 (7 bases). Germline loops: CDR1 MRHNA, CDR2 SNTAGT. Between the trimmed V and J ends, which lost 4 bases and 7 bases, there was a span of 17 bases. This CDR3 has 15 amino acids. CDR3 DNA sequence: TGTGCCAGCAGTGGTGAGGGGGGGTCCGCTAATGAGCAGTTCTTC. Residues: CASSGEGGSANEQFF.

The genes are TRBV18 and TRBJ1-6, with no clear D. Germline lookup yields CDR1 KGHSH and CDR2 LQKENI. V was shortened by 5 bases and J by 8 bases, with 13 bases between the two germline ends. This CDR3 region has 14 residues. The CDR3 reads CASSAGPGDSPLHF. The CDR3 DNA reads TGTGCCAGCTCAGCAGGACCCGGGGATTCACCCCTCCACTTT.

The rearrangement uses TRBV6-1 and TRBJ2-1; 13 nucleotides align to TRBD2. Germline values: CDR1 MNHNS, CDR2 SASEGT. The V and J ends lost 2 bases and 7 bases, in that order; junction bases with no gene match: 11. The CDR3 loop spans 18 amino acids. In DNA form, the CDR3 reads TGTGCCAGCAGTGAACCCTATGGACTAGCGGGAGTTAGGAATGAGCAGTTCTTC. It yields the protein CASSEPYGLAGVRNEQFF.

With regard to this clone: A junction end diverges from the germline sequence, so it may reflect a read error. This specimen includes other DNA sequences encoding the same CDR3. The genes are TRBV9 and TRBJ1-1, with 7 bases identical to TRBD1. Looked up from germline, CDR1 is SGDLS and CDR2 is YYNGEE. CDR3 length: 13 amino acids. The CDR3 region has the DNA TGTGCCAGTAGCGTATGGGACAGTACTGAAGCTTTCTTT. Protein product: CASSVWDSTEAFF.

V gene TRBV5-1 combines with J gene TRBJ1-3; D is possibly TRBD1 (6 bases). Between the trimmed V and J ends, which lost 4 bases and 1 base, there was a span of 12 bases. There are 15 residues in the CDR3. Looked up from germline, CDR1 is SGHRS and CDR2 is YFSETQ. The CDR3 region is CASSQQGFSGNTIYF. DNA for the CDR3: TGCGCCAGCAGCCAACAGGGTTTTTCTGGAAACACCATATATTTT.

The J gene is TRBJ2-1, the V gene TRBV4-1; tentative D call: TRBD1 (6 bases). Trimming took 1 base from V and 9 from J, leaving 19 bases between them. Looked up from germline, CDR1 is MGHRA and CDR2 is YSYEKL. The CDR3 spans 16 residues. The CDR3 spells CASSQARGLLDGEQFF. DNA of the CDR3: TGCGCCAGCAGCCAAGCCAGGGGCCTGCTGGATGGTGAGCAGTTCTTC.

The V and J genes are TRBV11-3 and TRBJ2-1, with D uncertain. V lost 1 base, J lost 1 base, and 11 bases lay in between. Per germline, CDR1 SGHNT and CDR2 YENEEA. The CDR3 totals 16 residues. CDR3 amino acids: CASSLVLGRSYNEQFF. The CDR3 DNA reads TGTGCCAGCAGCTTAGTTCTGGGCCGATCCTACAATGAGCAGTTCTTC.

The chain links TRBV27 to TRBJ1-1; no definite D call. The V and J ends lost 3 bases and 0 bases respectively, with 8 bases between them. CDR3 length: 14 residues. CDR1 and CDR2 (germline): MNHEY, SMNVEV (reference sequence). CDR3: CASSLAAMNTEAFF. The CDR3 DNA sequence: TGTGCCAGCAGTTTGGCAGCGATGAACACTGAAGCTTTCTTT.

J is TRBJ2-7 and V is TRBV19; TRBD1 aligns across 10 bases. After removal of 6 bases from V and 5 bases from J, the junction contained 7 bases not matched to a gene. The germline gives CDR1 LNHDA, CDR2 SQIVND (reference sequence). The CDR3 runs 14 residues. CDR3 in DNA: TGTGCCAGTAGCATGACCGGGACAGGGGACGAGCAGTACTTC. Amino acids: CASSMTGTGDEQYF.

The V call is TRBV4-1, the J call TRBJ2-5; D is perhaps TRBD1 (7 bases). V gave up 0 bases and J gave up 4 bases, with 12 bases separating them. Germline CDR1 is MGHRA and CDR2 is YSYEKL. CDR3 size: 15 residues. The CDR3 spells CASSQDHQGGETQYF. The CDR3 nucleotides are TGCGCCAGCAGCCAAGATCACCAGGGGGGAGAGACCCAGTACTTC.

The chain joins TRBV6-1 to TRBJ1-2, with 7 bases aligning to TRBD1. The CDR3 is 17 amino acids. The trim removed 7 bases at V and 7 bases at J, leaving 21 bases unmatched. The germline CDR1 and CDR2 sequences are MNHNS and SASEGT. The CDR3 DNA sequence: TGTGCCAGCATCGAAGCCCAAGTAAAGACAGGGAAGGGTGGCTACACCTTC. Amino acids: CASIEAQVKTGKGGYTF.

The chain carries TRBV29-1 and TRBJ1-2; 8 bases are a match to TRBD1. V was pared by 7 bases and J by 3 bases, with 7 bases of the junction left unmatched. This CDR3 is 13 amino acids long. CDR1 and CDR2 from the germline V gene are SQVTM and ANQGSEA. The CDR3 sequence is CSAGQGLDYGYTF. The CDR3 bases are TGCAGCGCCGGACAGGGTTTGGACTATGGCTACACCTTC.

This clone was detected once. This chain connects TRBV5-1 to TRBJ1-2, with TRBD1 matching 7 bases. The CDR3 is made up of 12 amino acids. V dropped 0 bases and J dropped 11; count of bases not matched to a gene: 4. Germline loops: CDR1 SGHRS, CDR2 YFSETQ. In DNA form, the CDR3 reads TGCGCCAGCAGCTTGGAGGGGGCGGGATACACCTTC. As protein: CASSLEGAGYTF.

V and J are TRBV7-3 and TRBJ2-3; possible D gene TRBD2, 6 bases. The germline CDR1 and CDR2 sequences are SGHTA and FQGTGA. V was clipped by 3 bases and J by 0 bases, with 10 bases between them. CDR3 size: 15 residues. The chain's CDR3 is CASSFDSGSTDTQYF. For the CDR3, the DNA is TGTGCCAGCAGCTTCGATAGCGGAAGCACAGATACGCAGTATTTT.

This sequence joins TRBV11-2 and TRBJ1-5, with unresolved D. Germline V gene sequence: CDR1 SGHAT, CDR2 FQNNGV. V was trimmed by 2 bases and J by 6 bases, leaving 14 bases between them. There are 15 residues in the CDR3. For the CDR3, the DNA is TGTGCCAGCAGCTTACAGCGGGGTGAGGGTCAGCCCCAGCATTTT. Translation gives CASSLQRGEGQPQHF.

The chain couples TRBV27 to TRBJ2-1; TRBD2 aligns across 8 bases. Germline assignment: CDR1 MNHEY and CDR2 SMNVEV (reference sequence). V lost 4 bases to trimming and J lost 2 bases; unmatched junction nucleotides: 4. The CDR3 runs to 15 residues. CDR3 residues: CASSSPGGPYNEQFF. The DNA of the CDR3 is TGTGCCAGCAGTTCACCGGGGGGGCCCTACAATGAGCAGTTCTTC.

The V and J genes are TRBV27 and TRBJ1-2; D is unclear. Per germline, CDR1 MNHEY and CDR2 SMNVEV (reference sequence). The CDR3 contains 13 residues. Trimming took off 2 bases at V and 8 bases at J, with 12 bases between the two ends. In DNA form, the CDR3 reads TGTGCCAGCAGTTTAGGAGGAGGCGAGGGCTACACCTTC. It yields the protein CASSLGGGEGYTF.

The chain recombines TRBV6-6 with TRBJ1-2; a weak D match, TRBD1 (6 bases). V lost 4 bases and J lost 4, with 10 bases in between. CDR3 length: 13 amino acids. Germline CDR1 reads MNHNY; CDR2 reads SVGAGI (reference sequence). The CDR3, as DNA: TGTGCCAGCAGTTCGGGACAAAGCTATGGCTACACCTTC. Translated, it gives CASSSGQSYGYTF.

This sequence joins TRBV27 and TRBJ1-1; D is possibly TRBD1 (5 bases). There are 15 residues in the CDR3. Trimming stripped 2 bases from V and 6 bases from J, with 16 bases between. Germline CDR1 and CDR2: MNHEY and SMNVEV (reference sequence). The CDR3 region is CASSLIGGSFAEAFF. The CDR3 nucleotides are TGTGCCAGCAGTTTAATCGGGGGATCCTTCGCTGAAGCTTTCTTT.